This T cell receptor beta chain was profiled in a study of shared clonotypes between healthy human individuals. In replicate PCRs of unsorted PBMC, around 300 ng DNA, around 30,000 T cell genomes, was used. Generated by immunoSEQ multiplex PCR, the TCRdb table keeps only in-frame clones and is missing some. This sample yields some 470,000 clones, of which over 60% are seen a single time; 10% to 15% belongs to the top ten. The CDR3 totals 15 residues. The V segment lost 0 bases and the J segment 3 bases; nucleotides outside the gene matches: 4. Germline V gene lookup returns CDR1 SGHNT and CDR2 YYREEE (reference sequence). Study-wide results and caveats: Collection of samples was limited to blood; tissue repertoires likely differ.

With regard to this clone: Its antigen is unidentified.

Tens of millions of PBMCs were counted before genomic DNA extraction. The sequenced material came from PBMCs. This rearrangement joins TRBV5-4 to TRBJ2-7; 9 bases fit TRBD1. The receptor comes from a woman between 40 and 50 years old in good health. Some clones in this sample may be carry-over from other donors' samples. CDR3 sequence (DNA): TGTGCCAGCAGCTTGGGAGGGGGACAGGGCTACGAGCAGTACTTC. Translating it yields CASSLGGGQGYEQYF.